This T cell receptor (beta chain) is from a study of blood T cell repertoires in COVID-19. Deletions cut 4 bases from V and 1 base from J, with 16 bases between. The CDR3 is 16 residues long. Germline values: CDR1 SGHDN, CDR2 FVKESK. Repertoires were generated with immunoSEQ multiplex PCR, while TCRdb's copy carries only in-frame clones and drops some. This sample has under 300,000 clones; about 91% occur once, and the top ten carry 0.95% to 1.5%. The clonotype originates from a human donor in a cohort exposed to, infected with or recovered from COVID-19 (not recorded which). The donor label of this sample is uncertain. The V and J genes are TRBV14 and TRBJ2-5, with a tentative D call TRBD2 (6 bases). The sequenced sample consisted of PBMCs or T cells enriched from blood (not recorded which). As DNA, the CDR3 is TGTGCCAGCAGCCGGGACTCATTCCCTCCCCAAGAGACCCAGTACTTC. Translating it yields CASSRDSFPPQETQYF.